The TCR beta chain under discussion was sequenced for a study of cytomegalovirus exposure and HLA in healthy donors. Findings and caveats of the study: It was approximately 160 TCR beta chains that were listed as cytomegalovirus-associated. Presence/absence analyses assumed roughly uniform sequencing depth across donors, which may not hold. Rarity characterized most TCR sequences, yet some public TCRs appeared in many donors.

The J segment lost 12 bases and the V segment lost 1 base, leaving 10 bases of the junction unmatched. From germline, CDR1 is SEHNR and CDR2 FQNEAQ (reference sequence). The CDR3 is 14 amino acids. In regard to this clone: The antigen is not known.

The primer mix had 60 Vbeta and 13 Jbeta primers. Clones were sequenced by immunoSEQ multiplex PCR, and TCRdb holds only the in-frame ones, with some missing. The sample shows under 200,000 clones, almost 80% of them seen only once. The rearrangement links TRBV7-9 to TRBJ1-1; 8 bases map to TRBD1. The sequence was obtained from a man in his fifties in good health and CMV-seropositive. Sequencing was done on a sample of PBMCs. This chain's CDR3 is CASSLGVDREVTFF. Written as DNA, the CDR3 is TGTGCCAGCAGCTTAGGCGTGGACAGGGAAGTAACTTTCTTT.